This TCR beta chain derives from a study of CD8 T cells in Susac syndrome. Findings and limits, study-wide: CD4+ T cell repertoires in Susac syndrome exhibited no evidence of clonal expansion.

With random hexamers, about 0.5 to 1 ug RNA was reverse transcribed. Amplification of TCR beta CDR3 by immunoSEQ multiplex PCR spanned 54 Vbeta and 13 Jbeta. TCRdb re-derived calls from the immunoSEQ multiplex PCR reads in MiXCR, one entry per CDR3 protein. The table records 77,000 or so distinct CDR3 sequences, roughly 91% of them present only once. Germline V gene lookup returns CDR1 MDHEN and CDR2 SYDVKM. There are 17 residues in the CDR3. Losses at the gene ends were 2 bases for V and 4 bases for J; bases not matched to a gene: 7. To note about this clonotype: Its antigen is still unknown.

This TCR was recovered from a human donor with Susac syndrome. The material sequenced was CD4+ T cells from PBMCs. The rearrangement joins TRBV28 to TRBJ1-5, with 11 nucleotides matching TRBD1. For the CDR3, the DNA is TGTGCCAGCAGTTTAAACTTTGGGACAGGGGGAAATCAGCCCCAGCATTTT. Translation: CASSLNFGTGGNQPQHF.